The clone carrying this TCR beta chain was seen a single time. Its target is unknown. Using immunoSEQ multiplex PCR, the repertoire was profiled, and TCRdb retains in-frame clones only, with some absent. The repertoire holds more than 300,000 clones, with 70% to 90% as singletons. This entry belongs to a study of Ad26.COV2.S vaccination and SARS-CoV-2 variants. Study-level information: The study gave Ad26.COV2.S intramuscularly, once or twice 56 days apart. General study results and limits: Recipients of either vaccine or placebo displayed similar breadth of non-spike TCRs.

Treatment in this sample: about 20 received Ad26.COV2.S at low or high dose, single or two shots; roughly five received placebo; per-sample allocation not given. Following the first vaccine or placebo injection, samples were taken on day 63. The origin of this receptor is a person aged 18-65 years who received the Ad26.COV2.S COVID-19 vaccine or a placebo. Sample: peripheral blood, taken in a trial of Ad26.COV2.S vaccine versus placebo.

The CDR3 DNA reads as TGCGCCAGCAGCCAAGATGTCGGGAGAATCAGGGGGGAGCTGTTTTTT. Protein sequence: CASSQDVGRIRGELFF. The rearrangement joins TRBV4-3 to TRBJ2-2; D is possibly TRBD2 (6 bases). Deletions cut 0 bases from V and 8 bases from J, with 16 bases between. Germline values: CDR1 LGHNA, CDR2 YSLEER. This CDR3 spans 16 amino acids.